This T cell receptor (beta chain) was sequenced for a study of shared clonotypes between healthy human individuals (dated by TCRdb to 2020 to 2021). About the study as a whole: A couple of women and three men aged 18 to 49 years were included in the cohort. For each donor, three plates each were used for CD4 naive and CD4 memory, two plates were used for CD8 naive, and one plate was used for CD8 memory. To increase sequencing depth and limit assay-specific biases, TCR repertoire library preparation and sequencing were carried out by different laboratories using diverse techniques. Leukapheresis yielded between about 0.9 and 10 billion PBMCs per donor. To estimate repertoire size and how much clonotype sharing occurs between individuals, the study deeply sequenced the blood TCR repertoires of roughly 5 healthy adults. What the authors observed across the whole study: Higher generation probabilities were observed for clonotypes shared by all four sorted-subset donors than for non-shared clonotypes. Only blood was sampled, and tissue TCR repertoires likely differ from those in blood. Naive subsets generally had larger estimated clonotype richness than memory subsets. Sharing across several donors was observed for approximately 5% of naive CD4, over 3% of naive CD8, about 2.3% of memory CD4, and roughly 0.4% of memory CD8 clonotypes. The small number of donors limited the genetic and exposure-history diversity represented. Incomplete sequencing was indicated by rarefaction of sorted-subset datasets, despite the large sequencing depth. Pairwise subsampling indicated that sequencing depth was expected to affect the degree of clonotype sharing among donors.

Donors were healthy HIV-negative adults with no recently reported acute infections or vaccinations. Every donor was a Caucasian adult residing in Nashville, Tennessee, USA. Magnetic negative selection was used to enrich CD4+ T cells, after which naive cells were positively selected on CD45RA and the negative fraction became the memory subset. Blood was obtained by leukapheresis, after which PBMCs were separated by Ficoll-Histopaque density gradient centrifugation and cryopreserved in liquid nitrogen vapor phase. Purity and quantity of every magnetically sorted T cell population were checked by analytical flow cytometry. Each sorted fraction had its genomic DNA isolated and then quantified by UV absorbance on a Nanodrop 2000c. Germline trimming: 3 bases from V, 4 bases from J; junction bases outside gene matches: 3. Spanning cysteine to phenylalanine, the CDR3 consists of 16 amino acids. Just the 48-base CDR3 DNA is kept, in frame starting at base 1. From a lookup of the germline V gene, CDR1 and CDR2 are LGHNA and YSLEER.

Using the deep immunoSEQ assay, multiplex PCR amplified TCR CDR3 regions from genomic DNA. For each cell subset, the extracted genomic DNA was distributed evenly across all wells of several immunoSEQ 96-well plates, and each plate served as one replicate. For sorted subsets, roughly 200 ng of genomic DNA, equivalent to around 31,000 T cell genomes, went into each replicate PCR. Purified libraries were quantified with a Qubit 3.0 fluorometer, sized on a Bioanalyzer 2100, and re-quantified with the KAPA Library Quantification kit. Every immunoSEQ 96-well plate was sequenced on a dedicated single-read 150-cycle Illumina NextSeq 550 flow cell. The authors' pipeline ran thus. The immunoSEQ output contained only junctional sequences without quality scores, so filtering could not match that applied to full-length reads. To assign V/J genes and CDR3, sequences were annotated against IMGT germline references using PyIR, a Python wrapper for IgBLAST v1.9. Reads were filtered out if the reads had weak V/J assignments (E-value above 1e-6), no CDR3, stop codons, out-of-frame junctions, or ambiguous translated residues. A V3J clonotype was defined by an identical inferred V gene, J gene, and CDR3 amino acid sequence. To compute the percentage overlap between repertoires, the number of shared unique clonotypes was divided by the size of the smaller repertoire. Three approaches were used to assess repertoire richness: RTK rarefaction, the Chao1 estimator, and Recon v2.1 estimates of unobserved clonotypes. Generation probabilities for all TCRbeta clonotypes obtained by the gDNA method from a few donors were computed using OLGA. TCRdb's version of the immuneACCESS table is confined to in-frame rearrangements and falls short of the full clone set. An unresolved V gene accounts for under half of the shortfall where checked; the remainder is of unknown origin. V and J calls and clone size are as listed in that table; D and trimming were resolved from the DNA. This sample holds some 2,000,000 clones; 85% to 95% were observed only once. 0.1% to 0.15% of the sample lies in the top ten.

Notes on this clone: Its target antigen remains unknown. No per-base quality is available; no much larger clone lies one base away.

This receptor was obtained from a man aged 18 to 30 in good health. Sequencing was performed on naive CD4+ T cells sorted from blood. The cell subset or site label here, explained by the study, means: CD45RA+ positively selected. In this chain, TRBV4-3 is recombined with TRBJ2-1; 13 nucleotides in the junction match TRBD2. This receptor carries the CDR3 CASSQGGLAGYNEQFF. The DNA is TGCGCCAGCAGCCAGGGGGGACTAGCGGGATACAATGAGCAGTTCTTC.